This is a list of T cell receptor beta chains from one sample in a study of blood T cell repertoires in COVID-19. TCRdb's table, derived via immunoSEQ multiplex PCR, lists solely in-frame clones and lacks some. This table has 210,000 or so clones, nearly 90% appearing once. Specimen: peripheral blood. The receptors were gathered from a woman in her late teens or twenties who had recovered from COVID-19. CDR3s include the opening cysteine and the closing phenylalanine or tryptophan. The order of the fields is J gene, V gene, CDR3 length, D gene, clone size, CDR3 DNA, CDR3 protein. A D gene is named only where the DNA matches it firmly. Rows give clone size only sometimes, using once, few, many, or a class for an expanded clone.

>TRBJ2-7|TRBV3-1/TRBV3-2|19|TRBD2|.
TGTGCCAGCAGCCAAGAGGGGCTAGCGGGAGAAGTTCGGTCCTACGAGCAGTACTTC
CASSQEGLAGEVRSYEQYF
>TRBJ1-2|TRBV6-5|15|TRBD1|.
TGTGCCAGCAGTTACGGGACAGGGTTTAACTATGGCTACACCTTC
CASSYGTGFNYGYTF
>TRBJ2-7|TRBV12-3/TRBV12-4|11|.|few
TGTGCCAGCAGTTCCCAATACGAGCAGTACTTC
CASSSQYEQYF
>TRBJ1-5|TRBV6-2/TRBV6-3|15|.|many
TGTGCCAGCAGTTACAACCCCGGCGGAAATCAGCCCCAGCATTTT
CASSYNPGGNQPQHF
>TRBJ2-3|TRBV10-3|18|TRBD1|.
TGTGCCATCAGTGAGTCGGCAGGGGGAGTGGGGCTAACAGATACGCAGTATTTT
CAISESAGGVGLTDTQYF
>TRBJ2-1|TRBV27|15|TRBD1|.
TGTGCCAGCAGTTCCCCCCCGGGACAGGGATCGCGGCAGTTCTTC
CASSSPPGQGSRQFF
>TRBJ1-2|TRBV13|14|TRBD1|.
TGTGCCAGCAGCTTAGGGCAGGGGGCTGATGGCTACACCTTC
CASSLGQGADGYTF
>TRBJ2-5|TRBV7-3|14|.|.
TGTGCCAGCAGCCCAGGGGGAGGCGGTGAGACCCAGTACTTC
CASSPGGGGETQYF
>TRBJ2-3|TRBV4-1|16|TRBD2|.
TGCGCCAGCAGCCAGCCGGGACTAGGCGACACAGATACGCAGTATTTT
CASSQPGLGDTDTQYF
>TRBJ2-5|TRBV3-1/TRBV3-2|15|TRBD2|.
TGTGCCAGCAGCCGCCGTATAGCGGGACAAGAGACCCAGTACTTC
CASSRRIAGQETQYF
>TRBJ2-3|TRBV27|15|.|.
TGTGCCAGCAGTTTAGGGGGGAGACACACAGATACGCAGTATTTT
CASSLGGRHTDTQYF
>TRBJ2-2|TRBV5-6|13|.|.
TGTGCCAGCAGCTCTGGCAACACCGGGGAGCTGTTTTTT
CASSSGNTGELFF
>TRBJ2-7|TRBV7-6|18|TRBD1|once
TGTGCCAGCAGCTTAACAGTGGGGGCCGGGACAGGGTCCTACGAGCAGTACTTC
CASSLTVGAGTGSYEQYF
>TRBJ2-7|TRBV19|16|.|.
TGTGCCAGTAGTTCCCTTCGCGGGGGCCGATCCTACGAGCAGTACTTC
CASSSLRGGRSYEQYF
>TRBJ2-7|TRBV3-1/TRBV3-2|14|.|.
TGTGCCAGCGGCAAGGTAGCGGTGCCCTACGAGCAGTACTTC
CASGKVAVPYEQYF